This TCR beta chain was observed in a study of T cells after yellow fever vaccination. This clonotype has a count of ten or more. Its antigen is undetermined. TCRdb itself ran the 5' RACE reads through MiXCR, one entry per CDR3 protein. The top ten hold about 26% of the sample, which has some 340,000 distinct CDR3 sequences, roughly 4.3% seen once. Study-level points and caveats: Post-booster reappearance was seen for most primary-vaccination clones (about 96% CD4, 88% CD8).

Source: PBMCs, taken 5 days after the yellow fever booster vaccination. This sequence originates from a man younger than 35 who received the YFV17D yellow fever vaccine.

This CDR3 reads CASSPGARYNEQFF. CDR3 coding DNA: TGTGCCAGCAGCCCGGGGGCGAGATACAATGAGCAGTTCTTC. V is TRBV7-9 and J is TRBJ2-1, with D perhaps TRBD1 or TRBD2 (6 bases each). The CDR3 sequence is 14 residues long. The V end was cut by 5 bases, the J end by 4 bases, with 12 bases between. Germline-derived CDR1 and CDR2 are SEHNR and FQNEAQ (reference sequence).